These 28 T cell receptor beta chains share one sample of origin, sequenced in a study of T cells expressing NK-cell markers. TCRdb reprocessed the 5' RACE reads and reports one entry per CDR3 protein, with no DNA. The sample has some 280,000 distinct CDR3 sequences. The sequenced sample was blood T cells: a sorted CD56 or NKG2C T cell subset, CD4+ or CD8+ T cells, or bulk PBMC T cells (not recorded which). These receptors were collected from a man younger than 30 in good health.

The rearrangement joins TRBV21-1 to TRBJ2-1; absent DNA, TCRdb's TRBD2 call cannot be checked. TRBV21-1 constitutes a pseudogene. CDR3 length: 16 residues. The CDR3 here is CASSESTSGRHNEQFF.

The J gene is TRBJ2-3, the V gene TRBV10-3; TCRdb picks TRBD2, but there is no DNA to check that call. From germline, CDR1 is ENHRY and CDR2 SYGVKD. CDR3 length: 13 amino acids. The CDR3 loop reads CAIGLAGTDTQYF.

The CDR3 reads CATSPQQRGLGGFF. The chain employs TRBV15 and TRBJ1-1; absent DNA, TCRdb's TRBD1 call cannot be checked. The CDR3 sequence is 14 residues long. The germline V gene has CDR1 LNHNV and CDR2 YYDKDF (reference sequence).

The V and J genes are TRBV20-1 and TRBJ2-7. The germline V gene has CDR1 DFQATT and CDR2 SNEGSKA (reference sequence). This CDR3 is built from 14 residues. The CDR3 spells CSAEESPEINEQYF.

The V call is TRBV5-1, the J call TRBJ1-1; the D call of TRBD1 rests on TCRdb alone, since no DNA is present to check it. The length of the CDR3 is 15 residues. CDR1 and CDR2 from the germline V gene are SGHRS and YFSETQ. The CDR3 loop reads CASSSQGTGRTEAFF. Drawing the rest from reference TRBV5-1 and TRBJ1-1, the complete variable domain is KAGVTQTPRYLIKTRGQQVTLSCSPISGHRSVSWYQQTPGQGLQFLFEYFSETQRNKGNFPGRFSGRQFSNSRSEMNVSTLELGDSALYLCASSSQGTGRTEAFFGQGTRLTVV.

V usage is TRBV12-3 or TRBV12-4 and J usage is TRBJ1-5. CDR3 length: 13 amino acids. CDR3 in amino acids: CASSTLGQQPQHF.

This chain connects TRBV21-1 to TRBJ1-2; TCRdb calls TRBD1, which cannot be checked without DNA. TRBV21-1 is assigned pseudogene status. The CDR3 spans 16 residues. The CDR3 is CASSALRTGGVYGYTF.

V and J are TRBV7-6 and TRBJ2-1; TCRdb lists TRBD2, though no DNA is available to test this call. Per germline, CDR1 SGHVS and CDR2 FNYEAQ. CDR3 length equals 18 residues. The CDR3 spells CASSLDSPGLATYNEQFF.

The V and J genes are TRBV7-9 and TRBJ2-1. CDR3 length equals 11 residues. In germline, CDR1 is SEHNR, CDR2 FQNEAQ (reference sequence). This CDR3 is CASSLPGEQFF.

This chain joins TRBV20-1 and TRBJ2-1; TCRdb's D call of TRBD2 is untestable without DNA. This CDR3 has 16 residues. The germline V gene encodes CDR1 DFQATT and CDR2 SNEGSKA (reference sequence). The CDR3 here is CSARTSGSKDGNEQFF.

The gene calls are TRBV6-2 or TRBV6-3 and TRBJ2-7; TCRdb returns TRBD1, unconfirmable since there is no DNA. CDR3 length: 11 amino acids. The germline gives CDR1 MNHEY, CDR2 SVGEGT. CDR3 in amino acids: CASSQGTSQYF.

The CDR3 sequence is CASSLGTGASDTEAFF. The chain employs TRBV5-1 and TRBJ1-1; TCRdb lists TRBD1, though no DNA is available to test this call. Per the germline V gene, CDR1 is SGHRS and CDR2 is YFSETQ. The CDR3 runs 16 residues.

The gene calls are TRBV20-1 and TRBJ2-5; absent DNA, TCRdb's TRBD2 call cannot be checked. CDR3 size: 15 residues. Germline-derived CDR1 and CDR2 are DFQATT and SNEGSKA (reference sequence). Here the CDR3 reads CSARLREASWRTQYF.

The rearrangement links TRBV6-1 to TRBJ2-7. The CDR3 runs 13 residues. Germline V gene data show CDR1 as MNHNS and CDR2 as SASEGT. The CDR3 region is CASSKQGTYEQYF.

The CDR3 protein is CASSLLAGFNEQFF. This rearrangement joins TRBV12-3 or TRBV12-4 to TRBJ2-1; TCRdb lists TRBD2, though no DNA is available to test this call. The CDR3 contains 14 residues.

The V call is TRBV12-3 or TRBV12-4, the J call TRBJ2-5. The CDR3 has 14 residues. The CDR3 sequence: CASSPRLDQETQYF.

This sequence joins TRBV29-1 and TRBJ2-1; TCRdb proposes TRBD2, but this gene call is untestable without DNA. This CDR3 region has 15 residues. Germline CDR1 is SQVTM and CDR2 is ANQGSEA. Here the CDR3 reads CSVEGSQRTYNEQFF.

The chain uses TRBV6-1 and TRBJ1-4; TCRdb selects TRBD1, and the lack of DNA leaves this call unchecked. This CDR3 contains 16 residues. Germline CDR1 is MNHNS and CDR2 is SASEGT. This CDR3 is CASKGQAFATNEKLFF.

The genes are TRBV3-1 and TRBJ2-5; TCRdb calls TRBD2, which cannot be checked without DNA. The CDR3 length is 15 residues. Per the germline V gene, CDR1 is LGHDT and CDR2 is YNNKEL (reference sequence). CDR3 protein: CASSQVPSRQETQYF.

This sequence joins TRBV7-9 and TRBJ2-3; with no DNA, the TCRdb D assignment of TRBD2 cannot be verified. The CDR3 runs 16 residues. The germline V gene encodes CDR1 SEHNR and CDR2 FQNEAQ (reference sequence). The CDR3 protein is CASSSSGGRAWNTQYF.

The V gene is TRBV15, the J gene TRBJ1-4. Germline lookup yields CDR1 LNHNV and CDR2 YYDKDF (reference sequence). This CDR3 region has 16 residues. The CDR3 sequence: CATSRSRRAEGEKLFF.

The CDR3 sequence: CASSPNRDLETQYF. The chain couples TRBV28 to TRBJ2-5; without DNA, the TCRdb call of TRBD2 cannot be checked. This CDR3 is 14 amino acids long. The V gene's germline CDR1 is MDHEN and CDR2 SYDVKM.

V gene TRBV7-9 combines with J gene TRBJ1-5. Germline V lookup: CDR1 SEHNR, CDR2 FQNEAQ (reference sequence). The CDR3 covers 14 residues. This CDR3 is CASSPDRVDQPQHF.

The chain has TRBV5-1 and TRBJ2-1; TCRdb proposes TRBD1, but this gene call is untestable without DNA. Germline assignment: CDR1 SGHRS and CDR2 YFSETQ. The CDR3 totals 16 residues. This chain's CDR3 is CASSSGQVRSYNEQFF. The variable domain in full, completed from reference TRBV5-1 and TRBJ2-1, reads KAGVTQTPRYLIKTRGQQVTLSCSPISGHRSVSWYQQTPGQGLQFLFEYFSETQRNKGNFPGRFSGRQFSNSRSEMNVSTLELGDSALYLCASSSGQVRSYNEQFFGPGTRLTVL.

This chain links TRBV5-5 with TRBJ1-5. This CDR3 spans 16 amino acids. In germline, CDR1 is SGHKS, CDR2 YYEKEE (reference sequence). The CDR3 sequence: CASSLVLTHSNQPQHF.

This rearrangement joins TRBV12-3 or TRBV12-4 to TRBJ1-1. This CDR3 has 14 residues. This CDR3 reads CASSSSGRNTEAFF.

The chain employs TRBV20-1 and TRBJ2-4. This CDR3 spans 14 amino acids. Germline lookup yields CDR1 DFQATT and CDR2 SNEGSKA (reference sequence). The CDR3: CSAREWLAQNIQYF.

This sequence joins TRBV20-1 and TRBJ2-5; TCRdb selects TRBD1, and the lack of DNA leaves this call unchecked. The germline V gene encodes CDR1 DFQATT and CDR2 SNEGSKA (reference sequence). The CDR3 totals 13 residues. CDR3 in amino acids: CSATHDRGETQYF.